The 31 T cell receptor beta chains below were found in one sample sequenced in a study of T-cell memory formation after mild COVID-19. A single record per CDR3 protein comes from TCRdb applying MiXCR to the 5' RACE reads. The repertoire holds about 360,000 distinct CDR3 sequences, with under 15% as singletons. The sample comprised PBMCs or a T cell subset sorted from them (not recorded which). The receptors come from a man between 18 and 29 years old who had mild COVID-19 (a few samples of this study predate the infection). Cell type and time point are not known.

Many counts were recorded for this clonotype. This chain joins TRBV6-6 and TRBJ2-7; 8 positions match TRBD1. The trim removed 9 bases at V and 2 bases at J, leaving 6 bases unmatched. CDR1 is MNHNY, CDR2 SVGAGI, per germline (reference sequence). The CDR3 has 13 amino acids. CDR3 region: CASGGQATYEQYF. Here the CDR3 DNA reads TGTGCCAGTGGGGGACAGGCAACCTACGAGCAGTACTTC.

The chain couples TRBV29-1 to TRBJ2-5; D is possibly TRBD1 (7 bases). Trimming took off 3 bases at V and 1 base at J, with 15 bases between the two ends. Per germline, CDR1 SQVTM and CDR2 ANQGSEA. The CDR3 length is 15 residues. Here the CDR3 reads CSVEAEGQPQETQYF. The CDR3 DNA is TGCAGCGTTGAGGCGGAGGGACAGCCCCAAGAGACCCAGTACTTC.

The chain carries TRBV6-5 and TRBJ2-3; D assignment may be TRBD1 or TRBD2 (5 bases each). The CDR3 has 16 amino acids. Per the germline V gene, CDR1 is MNHEY and CDR2 is SVGAGI. With 0 bases removed from V and 0 bases from J, the gap between germline ends came to 10 bases. The CDR3 DNA follows: TGTGCCAGCAGTTACTCGGGACGGTCTAGCACAGATACGCAGTATTTT. It encodes CASSYSGRSSTDTQYF.

This clonotype was counted only a few times. The chain has TRBV20-1 and TRBJ2-2; D not resolved. CDR3 length equals 14 residues. V lost 1 base, J lost 0 bases, and 6 bases lay in between. Germline V gene sequence: CDR1 DFQATT, CDR2 SNEGSKA (reference sequence). The CDR3 region is CSARVSANTGELFF. DNA of the CDR3: TGCAGTGCTAGAGTTAGTGCGAACACCGGGGAGCTGTTTTTT.

This clonotype was detected only a few times. The gene calls are TRBV6-2 or TRBV6-3 and TRBJ2-7, with 8 bases identical to TRBD2. The CDR3 has 13 amino acids. V gave up 7 bases and J gave up 4 bases; unmatched junction bases: 6. Germline V gives CDR1 MNHEY, CDR2 SVGEGT. The CDR3 DNA follows: TGTGCCAGCACCGAGGGACTAGTTTACGAGCAGTACTTC. This encodes CASTEGLVYEQYF.

This clonotype appeared a single time. The V call is TRBV3-1, the J call TRBJ1-5, with D maybe TRBD1 (5 bases). V lost 4 bases, J lost 7 bases, and 14 bases lay in between. The CDR3 covers 14 residues. The germline V gene encodes CDR1 LGHDT and CDR2 YNNKEL (reference sequence). The CDR3 DNA follows: TGTGCCAGCAGCCCTGGGGGGGAAGAACAGCCCCAGCATTTT. This gives the protein CASSPGGEEQPQHF.

This clonotype turned up a few times. The chain links TRBV20-1 to TRBJ2-7; TRBD1 or TRBD2 may be the D gene (6 bases each). CDR1 and CDR2 (germline): DFQATT, SNEGSKA (reference sequence). This CDR3 has 12 residues. The V end lost 3 bases, the J end lost 6 bases, and 12 bases lay between the germline ends. The CDR3 region has the DNA TGCAGTGCTAGCCGGGGGCAATTCGAGCAGTACTTC. Its protein is CSASRGQFEQYF.

V usage is TRBV20-1 and J usage is TRBJ2-1; D is possibly TRBD1 (6 bases). V was shortened by 1 base and J by 9 bases, with 13 bases between the two germline ends. Per germline, CDR1 DFQATT and CDR2 SNEGSKA (reference sequence). The CDR3 runs 13 residues. This CDR3 reads CSARARGSGEQFF. CDR3 nucleotides: TGCAGTGCTAGAGCTAGGGGGTCAGGTGAGCAGTTCTTC.

This clonotype was counted a few times. This chain connects TRBV15 to TRBJ2-5; tentative D call: TRBD2 (7 bases). V dropped 2 bases and J dropped 1 base, with 11 bases sitting between them. The CDR3 extends over 15 amino acids. Per germline, CDR1 LNHNV and CDR2 YYDKDF (reference sequence). The CDR3 DNA sequence: TGTGCCACCAGCAGAATGCGGGGGCTCCAAGAGACCCAGTACTTC. Translating it yields CATSRMRGLQETQYF.

This clonotype was observed once. The chain couples TRBV9 to TRBJ2-1; D not certain. Trimming removed 1 base at V and 4 bases at J, with 12 bases between. Germline CDR1 reads SGDLS; CDR2 reads YYNGEE. The CDR3 has 15 amino acids. The CDR3 reads CASSVIPAGYNEQFF. The CDR3 bases are TGTGCCAGCAGCGTAATCCCGGCCGGGTACAATGAGCAGTTCTTC. The whole variable domain, filled in from reference TRBV9 and TRBJ2-1, reads DSGVTQTPKHLITATGQRVTLRCSPRSGDLSVYWYQQSLDQGLQFLIQYYNGEERAKGNILERFSAQQFPDLHSELNLSSLELGDSALYFCASSVIPAGYNEQFFGPGTRLTVL.

This clonotype was recorded at least ten times. The V gene is TRBV9, the J gene TRBJ2-3; D not resolved. The germline CDR1 and CDR2 sequences are SGDLS and YYNGEE. This CDR3 spans 14 amino acids. With 0 bases removed from V and 0 bases from J, the gap between germline ends came to 5 bases. The CDR3 DNA is TGTGCCAGCAGCGTAGAGGTCAGCACAGATACGCAGTATTTT. It yields the protein CASSVEVSTDTQYF.

The V call is TRBV27, the J call TRBJ1-5; D is ambiguous. The CDR3 length is 13 residues. Germline values: CDR1 MNHEY, CDR2 SMNVEV (reference sequence). Trimming removed 2 bases at V and 7 bases at J, with 9 bases between. Here the CDR3 reads CASSLVGRQPQHF. The CDR3 DNA reads as TGTGCCAGCAGTTTAGTCGGGCGGCAGCCCCAGCATTTT.

This sequence joins TRBV7-2 and TRBJ2-3; TRBD2 matches at 8 bases. Germline CDR1 reads SGHTA; CDR2 reads FQGNSA. Trimming removed 2 bases from V and 1 base from J; junction bases left unmatched: 5. The CDR3 has 16 residues. The CDR3 DNA reads TGTGCCAGCAGCTTACTCGGGGGGGCCGGCACAGATACGCAGTATTTT. Protein sequence: CASSLLGGAGTDTQYF.

This clonotype was found a few times. The CDR3 region has the DNA TGCGCCAGCAGCTCCCGGGACACCTTCTATGGCTACACCTTC. This codes for CASSSRDTFYGYTF. V gene TRBV5-1 combines with J gene TRBJ1-2; D is perhaps TRBD1 (6 bases). Germline CDR1 and CDR2: SGHRS and YFSETQ. V was cut by 3 bases and J by 4 bases, with 13 bases left in between. This CDR3 region has 14 residues.

This clonotype has just a few counts. The chain joins TRBV7-3 to TRBJ2-1; 11 nucleotides align to TRBD2. CDR3 length: 16 residues. V gave up 5 bases and J gave up 4 bases; unmatched junction bases: 7. CDR1 SGHTA and CDR2 FQGTGA come from the germline V gene. The CDR3 DNA reads as TGTGCCAGCAGCCCTTATAGCGGGGGGGATTACAATGAGCAGTTCTTC. Encoded protein: CASSPYSGGDYNEQFF.

This clonotype was detected only once. The rearrangement joins TRBV10-3 to TRBJ2-2, with 8 nucleotides matching TRBD1. The CDR3 has 14 residues. The germline V gene encodes CDR1 ENHRY and CDR2 SYGVKD. The trim removed 10 bases at V and 8 bases at J, leaving 12 bases unmatched. The CDR3 loop reads CATRGDRGSGELFF. The CDR3 DNA is TGTGCCACCAGAGGAGACAGGGGTTCAGGGGAGCTGTTTTTT.

This clonotype was seen many times. The genes are TRBV5-1 and TRBJ2-1; D is perhaps TRBD1 (5 bases). Germline assignment: CDR1 SGHRS and CDR2 YFSETQ. With 4 bases removed from V and 2 bases from J, the gap between germline ends came to 16 bases. This CDR3 contains 16 residues. CDR3: CASSNIRGRAYNEQFF. CDR3 bases: TGCGCCAGCAGCAACATTAGGGGCAGAGCCTACAATGAGCAGTTCTTC. The full variable domain, completed using reference TRBV5-1 and TRBJ2-1, is KAGVTQTPRYLIKTRGQQVTLSCSPISGHRSVSWYQQTPGQGLQFLFEYFSETQRNKGNFPGRFSGRQFSNSRSEMNVSTLELGDSALYLCASSNIRGRAYNEQFFGPGTRLTVL.

The V call is TRBV3-1, the J call TRBJ2-1, with D possibly being TRBD1 or TRBD2 (5 bases each). Germline-derived CDR1 and CDR2 are LGHDT and YNNKEL (reference sequence). The CDR3 totals 16 residues. V lost 4 bases to trimming and J lost 0 bases, with 13 bases between them. CDR3 DNA: TGTGCCAGCAGCCTCCTTTGGGGGAGCTCCTACAATGAGCAGTTCTTC. It codes for CASSLLWGSSYNEQFF.

The chain recombines TRBV5-1 with TRBJ1-5; the D is unclear. Trimming shortened V by 0 bases and J by 7 bases, and 11 bases separated the two germline ends. This CDR3 is 14 amino acids long. Germline lookup yields CDR1 SGHRS and CDR2 YFSETQ. This chain's CDR3 is CASSLGADLQPQHF. In DNA, the CDR3 is TGCGCCAGCAGCTTGGGGGCAGATTTGCAGCCCCAGCATTTT.

The rearrangement joins TRBV20-1 to TRBJ1-2; 7 bases line up with TRBD1. The germline gives CDR1 DFQATT, CDR2 SNEGSKA (reference sequence). V dropped 3 bases and J dropped 0; count of bases not matched to a gene: 1. This CDR3 comprises 13 residues. CDR3 sequence (DNA): TGCAGTGCTAGGGACAGGACTAACTATGGCTACACCTTC. Protein product: CSARDRTNYGYTF.

The rearrangement joins TRBV2 to TRBJ2-3; 7 nucleotides align to TRBD2. The CDR3 consists of 18 residues. The V gene end was trimmed by 5 bases and the J gene end by 0 bases; junction bases not matched to a gene: 14. Germline CDR1 reads SNHLY; CDR2 reads FYNNEI. Here the CDR3 reads CASSLRNRGLDSTDTQYF. The DNA of the CDR3 is TGTGCCAGCAGTCTACGAAACCGAGGACTAGATAGCACAGATACGCAGTATTTT. Drawing the rest from reference TRBV2 and TRBJ2-3, the complete variable domain is EPEVTQTPSHQVTQMGQEVILRCVPISNHLYFYWYRQILGQKVEFLVSFYNNEISEKSEIFDDQFSVERPDGSNFTLKIRSTKLEDSAMYFCASSLRNRGLDSTDTQYFGPGTRLTVL.

This chain links TRBV20-1 with TRBJ1-5, with unresolved D. Germline CDR1 DFQATT, CDR2 SNEGSKA (reference sequence). CDR3 size: 15 residues. Trimming stripped 5 bases from V and 1 base from J, with 15 bases between. CDR3 sequence: CSAEWTSSSNQPQHF. CDR3 DNA sequence: TGCAGTGCTGAGTGGACCAGCTCCAGCAATCAGCCCCAGCATTTT.

This clonotype has a handful of counts. Here the CDR3 DNA reads TGTGCCATCAGTGAGCCGGGACTAGTACAAGAGACCCAGTACTTC. It translates to CAISEPGLVQETQYF. V gene TRBV10-3 combines with J gene TRBJ2-5; TRBD2 matches 8 bases. In germline, CDR1 is ENHRY, CDR2 SYGVKD. V dropped 2 bases and J dropped 2; count of bases not matched to a gene: 4. The CDR3 spans 15 residues.

In this sample, this clonotype turned up a few times. The chain links TRBV7-2 to TRBJ2-4; D is possibly TRBD1 or TRBD2 (5 bases each). Looked up from germline, CDR1 is SGHTA and CDR2 is FQGNSA. The V end lost 1 base, the J end lost 6 bases, and 16 bases lay between the germline ends. This CDR3 contains 16 residues. The CDR3 region is CASSLVALRDLNIQYF. The CDR3 coding sequence is TGTGCCAGCAGCTTAGTCGCCCTCAGGGACCTAAACATTCAGTACTTC.

This clonotype was recorded a few times. The rearrangement joins TRBV4-1 to TRBJ2-7, with a tentative D call TRBD2 (5 bases). The CDR3 extends over 15 amino acids. Trimming pared 1 base from V and 0 bases from J, leaving 10 bases between. Germline V gene lookup returns CDR1 MGHRA and CDR2 YSYEKL. CDR3 bases: TGCGCCAGCAGCCAAGTGGTCGGGGTCTCCTACGAGCAGTACGTC. Translating gives CASSQVVGVSYEQYV.

This clonotype was found once. The gene calls are TRBV7-8 and TRBJ2-5, with D uncertain. The CDR3 contains 14 residues. Trimming took off 0 bases at V and 0 bases at J, with 5 bases between the two ends. CDR1 and CDR2 from the germline V gene are SGHVS and FQNEAQ. The CDR3 sequence: CASSLALYQETQYF. CDR3 DNA: TGTGCCAGCAGCTTAGCGTTGTACCAAGAGACCCAGTACTTC.

This clonotype was counted only a few times. The rearrangement uses TRBV7-7 and TRBJ2-5; 8 positions match TRBD1. V dropped 5 bases and J dropped 5; count of bases not matched to a gene: 7. Germline V CDR1 and CDR2: SSHAT, FNYEAQ (reference sequence). There are 14 residues in the CDR3. The CDR3 loop reads CASSTGTGWETQYF. The CDR3, as DNA: TGTGCCAGCAGCACCGGGACAGGCTGGGAGACCCAGTACTTC.

The chain has TRBV10-3 and TRBJ2-2, with no clear D. Trimming took 7 bases from V and 3 from J, leaving 3 bases between them. The CDR3 consists of 11 residues. Per germline, CDR1 ENHRY and CDR2 SYGVKD. CDR3 in amino acids: CAIKDTGELFF. Here the CDR3 DNA reads TGTGCCATCAAGGACACCGGGGAGCTGTTTTTT.

This clonotype was observed many times. The genes are TRBV5-1 and TRBJ2-5, with TRBD1 as a possible D gene (6 bases). Trimming pared 4 bases from V and 4 bases from J, leaving 14 bases between. The CDR3 is made up of 14 amino acids. The V gene's germline CDR1 is SGHRS and CDR2 YFSETQ. CDR3 region: CASSPGHSRETQYF. The DNA for the CDR3 is TGCGCCAGCAGCCCGGGACACTCTCGAGAGACCCAGTACTTC.

J is TRBJ1-6 and V is TRBV11-3; D not resolved. Trimming removed 5 bases from V and 6 bases from J, with 26 bases in between. CDR3 length equals 19 residues. Per germline, CDR1 SGHNT and CDR2 YENEEA. The CDR3 nucleotides read TGTGCCAGCAGCCCTTCAACCAGAGCTCTTGCGCCCCTTAATTCACCCCTCCACTTT. Translation gives CASSPSTRALAPLNSPLHF.

This clonotype has at least ten counts. J is TRBJ2-4 and V is TRBV20-1, with D unresolved. Trimming cost V 1 base and J 2 bases, with 6 bases left between them. The germline gives CDR1 DFQATT, CDR2 SNEGSKA (reference sequence). This CDR3 spans 13 amino acids. CDR3 nucleotides: TGCAGTGCTAGAGGAGGCACCAAAAACATTCAGTACTTC. This encodes CSARGGTKNIQYF.